The present entry profiles one T cell receptor beta chain with its context. This CDR3 has 13 amino acids. Germline V gives CDR1 KGHSH, CDR2 LQKENI. Trimming stripped 6 bases from V and 7 bases from J, with 15 bases between. Per the original data handling: Quantification of nucleated cells was approximated via reference gene primer amplification. TCRdb's table, derived via immunoSEQ multiplex PCR, lists solely in-frame clones and lacks some. V and J calls plus clone size are reproduced from that table; the DNA served to infer D and trimming. This table holds 250,000 to 300,000 clones, over 80% found once. The data were obtained in a study of blood T cell repertoires in COVID-19.

The sequencing input was peripheral blood. This rearrangement joins TRBV18 to TRBJ2-5; TRBD1 is a possible D gene (7 bases). The source of this sequence is a woman between 45 and 60 years old with COVID-19, enrolled during active disease. The CDR3 loop is CASSSDYRGTQYF. The CDR3 nucleotides are TGTGCCAGCTCGTCGGACTACAGGGGGACCCAGTACTTC.